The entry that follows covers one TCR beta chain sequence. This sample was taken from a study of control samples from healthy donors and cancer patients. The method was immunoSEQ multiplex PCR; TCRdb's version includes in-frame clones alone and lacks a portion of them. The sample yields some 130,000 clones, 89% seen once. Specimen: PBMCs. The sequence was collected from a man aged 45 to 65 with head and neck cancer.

In DNA, the CDR3 is TGTGCCAGCAGCCGGGGGAACGAGCAGTACTTC. Translating gives CASSRGNEQYF. V usage is TRBV3-1 (or the pseudogene TRBV3-2) and J usage is TRBJ2-7, with D possibly called TRBD1 or TRBD2 (5 bases each). Trimming stripped 4 bases from V and 5 bases from J, with 6 bases between. Per germline, CDR1 LGHDT and CDR2 YNNKEL (reference sequence). The CDR3 sequence is 11 residues long.